This T cell receptor (beta chain) is from a study of blood T cell repertoires in COVID-19. Produced via immunoSEQ multiplex PCR; TCRdb's table is partial and in-frame only. The table records 300,000 to 350,000 clones, roughly 90% of them present only once. The CDR3 runs to 13 residues. Germline CDR1 reads SGHNT; CDR2 reads YYREEE (reference sequence). Trimming removed 0 bases at V and 7 bases at J, with 7 bases between. The chain employs TRBV5-4 and TRBJ1-4; D unresolved. The receptor's source is a man in his late teens or twenties with active or convalescent COVID-19. What was sequenced was peripheral blood. The DNA for the CDR3 is TGTGCCAGCAGCTTGGCTGGAGGTGAAAAACTGTTTTTT. This sequence encodes CASSLAGGEKLFF. Full variable domain (missing parts from reference TRBV5-4 and TRBJ1-4): ETGVTQSPTHLIKTRGQQVTLRCSSQSGHNTVSWYQQALGQGPQFIFQYYREEENGRGNFPPRFSGLQFPNYSSELNVNALELDDSALYLCASSLAGGEKLFFGSGTQLSVL.